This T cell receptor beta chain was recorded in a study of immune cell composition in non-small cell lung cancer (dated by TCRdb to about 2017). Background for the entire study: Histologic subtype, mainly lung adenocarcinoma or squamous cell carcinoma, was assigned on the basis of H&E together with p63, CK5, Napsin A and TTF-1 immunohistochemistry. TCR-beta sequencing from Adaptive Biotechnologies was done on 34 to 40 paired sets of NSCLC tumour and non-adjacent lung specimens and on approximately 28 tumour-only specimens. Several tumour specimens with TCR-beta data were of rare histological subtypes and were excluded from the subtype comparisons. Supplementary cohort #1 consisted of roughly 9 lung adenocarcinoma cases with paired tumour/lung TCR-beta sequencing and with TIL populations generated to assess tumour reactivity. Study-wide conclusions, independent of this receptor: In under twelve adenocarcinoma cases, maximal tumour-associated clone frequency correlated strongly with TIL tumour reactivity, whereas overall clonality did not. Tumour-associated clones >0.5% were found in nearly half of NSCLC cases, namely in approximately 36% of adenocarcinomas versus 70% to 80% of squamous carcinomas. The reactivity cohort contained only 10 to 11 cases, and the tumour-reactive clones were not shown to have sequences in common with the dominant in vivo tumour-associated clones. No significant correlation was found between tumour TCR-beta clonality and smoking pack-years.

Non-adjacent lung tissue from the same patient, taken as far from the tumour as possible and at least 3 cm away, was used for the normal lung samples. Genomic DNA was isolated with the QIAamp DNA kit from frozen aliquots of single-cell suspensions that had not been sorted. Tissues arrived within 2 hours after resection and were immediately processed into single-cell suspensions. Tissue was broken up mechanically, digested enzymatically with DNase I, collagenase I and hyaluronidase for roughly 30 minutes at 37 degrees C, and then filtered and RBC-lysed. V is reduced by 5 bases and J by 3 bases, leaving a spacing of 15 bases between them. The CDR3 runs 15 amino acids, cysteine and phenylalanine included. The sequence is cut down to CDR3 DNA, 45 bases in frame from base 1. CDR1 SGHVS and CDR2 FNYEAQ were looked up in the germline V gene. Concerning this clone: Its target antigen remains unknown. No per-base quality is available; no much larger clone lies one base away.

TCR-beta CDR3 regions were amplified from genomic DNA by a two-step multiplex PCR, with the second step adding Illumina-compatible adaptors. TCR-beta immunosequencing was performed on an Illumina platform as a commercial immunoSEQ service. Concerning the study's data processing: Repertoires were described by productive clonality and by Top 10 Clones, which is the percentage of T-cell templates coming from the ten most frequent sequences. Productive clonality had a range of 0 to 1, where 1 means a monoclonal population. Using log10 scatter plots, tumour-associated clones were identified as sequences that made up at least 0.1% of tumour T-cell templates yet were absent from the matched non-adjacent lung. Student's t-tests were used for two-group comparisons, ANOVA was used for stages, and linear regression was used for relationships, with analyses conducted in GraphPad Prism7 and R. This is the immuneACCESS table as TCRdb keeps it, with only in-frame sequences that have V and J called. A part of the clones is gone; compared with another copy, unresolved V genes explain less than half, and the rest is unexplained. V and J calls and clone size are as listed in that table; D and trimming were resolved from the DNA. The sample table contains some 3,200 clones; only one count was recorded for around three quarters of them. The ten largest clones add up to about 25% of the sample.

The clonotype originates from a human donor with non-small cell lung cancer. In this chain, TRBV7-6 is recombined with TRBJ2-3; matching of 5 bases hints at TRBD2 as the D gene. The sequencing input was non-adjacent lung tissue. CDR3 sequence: CASSVRGPTTDTQYF. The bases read TGTGCCAGCAGCGTCCGCGGGCCGACAACAGATACGCAGTATTTT. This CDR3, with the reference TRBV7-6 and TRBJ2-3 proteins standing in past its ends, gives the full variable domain GAGVSQSPRYKVTKRGQDVALRCDPISGHVSLYWYRQALGQGPEFLTYFNYEAQQDKSGLPNDRFSAERPEGSISTLTIQRTEQRDSAMYRCASSVRGPTTDTQYFGPGTRLTVL.